This entry describes one T cell receptor beta chain. CDR1 LNHNV and CDR2 YYDKDF come from the germline V gene (reference sequence). The CDR3 length is 15 residues. V shed 4 bases, J shed 5 bases, and the junction held 10 bases outside the gene matches. Terminally differentiated effector memory CD45RA+ cells were excluded by CCR7 positive selection of CD45RO-negative cells. The data were taken from a study of shared clonotypes between healthy human individuals. Sequenced by immunoSEQ multiplex PCR; TCRdb stores in-frame clones only, minus some. The sample includes under 2,000,000 clones, just under 95% of them seen just once.

The chain employs TRBV15 and TRBJ2-5, with 7 bases lining up with TRBD1. Sequencing was done on a sample of naive CD8+ T cells sorted from blood. The clonotype was recovered from a man in his late teens or twenties in good health. This CDR3 reads CATSIYRGSGETQYF. The CDR3 DNA follows: TGTGCCACCAGCATTTACAGGGGTTCAGGGGAGACCCAGTACTTC.